The 9 T cell receptor beta chains below all came from one sample that was sequenced in a study of human T cells and chemical hapten exposure. TCRdb analysed the RACE reads with MiXCR anew, one entry per CDR3 protein. Of 90,000 to 110,000 distinct CDR3 sequences in the sample, under 35% were seen once. Sample time point: patch test 3, about 24 weeks after DPC sensitization. As for treatment: therapeutic diphenylcyclopropenone sensitization with weekly scalp DPC. The starting material was whole blood, obtained in connection with sensitization to the hapten diphenylcyclopropenone (DPC). Every receptor here comes from a man aged 35 to 55 with alopecia areata. Some clones in this sample may be carry-over from other donors' samples.

The rearrangement uses TRBV10-3 and TRBJ2-7; D remains unclear. Trimming shortened V by 7 bases and J by 5 bases, and 12 bases separated the two germline ends. Per germline, CDR1 ENHRY and CDR2 SYGVKD. The CDR3 spans 12 residues. CDR3 region: CAITGPEDEQYV. CDR3 nucleotides: TGTGCCATCACCGGACCTGAAGACGAGCAGTACGTC.

This clonotype was seen a handful of times. The chain is built from TRBV2 and TRBJ2-1; D could derive from TRBD1 or TRBD2 (5 bases each). Per germline, CDR1 SNHLY and CDR2 FYNNEI. V lost 7 bases to trimming and J lost 7 bases, with 11 bases between them. The CDR3 spans 12 residues. The CDR3 loop is CASTQWGNEQFF. CDR3 nucleotides: TGTGCCAGCACCCAATGGGGGAATGAGCAGTTCTTC.

The V and J genes are TRBV20-1 and TRBJ2-7; D is undetermined. This CDR3 comprises 14 residues. V gave up 5 bases and J gave up 4 bases, with 18 bases separating them. The germline CDR1 and CDR2 sequences are DFQATT and SNEGSKA (reference sequence). The CDR3: CSARDAAGAYEQYV. The CDR3 nucleotides read TGCAGTGCTCGTGATGCGGCAGGAGCGTACGAGCAGTACGTC.

This clonotype was recorded a few times. The J gene is TRBJ1-1, the V gene TRBV5-1, with 7 bases aligning to TRBD1. J was trimmed by 3 bases and V by 0 bases; bases with no gene match: 2. Germline loops: CDR1 SGHRS, CDR2 YFSETQ. The CDR3 has 14 residues. CDR3 bases: TGCGCCAGCAGCTTGGGACAGGGATACACTGAAGCTTTCTTT. Translated: CASSLGQGYTEAFF.

This clonotype came up a few times. The V gene is TRBV18, the J gene TRBJ2-3, with D uncertain. This CDR3 region has 14 residues. Trimming left V 0 bases short and J 5 bases short, with 9 bases between. Germline-derived CDR1 and CDR2 are KGHSH and LQKENI. In nucleotides, the CDR3 is TGTGCCAGCTCACCACCGGCGAGAGGAGATACGCAGTATTTT. This sequence encodes CASSPPARGDTQYF. The full variable domain, in which reference TRBV18 and TRBJ2-3 provide the parts outside the CDR3, is NAGVMQNPRHLVRRRGQEARLRCSPMKGHSHVYWYRQLPEEGLKFMVYLQKENIIDESGMPKERFSAEFPKEGPSILRIQQVVRGDSAAYFCASSPPARGDTQYFGPGTRLTVL.

The J gene is TRBJ2-7, the V gene TRBV20-1, with TRBD2 as a possible D gene (6 bases). V was shortened by 7 bases and J by 2 bases, with 15 bases between the two germline ends. CDR3 length equals 13 residues. CDR1 DFQATT and CDR2 SNEGSKA come from the germline V gene (reference sequence). The CDR3 region has the DNA TGCAGTGTCGTGGCGGGATCGGCCTACGAGCAGTACTTC. Protein: CSVVAGSAYEQYF.

CDR3 loop: CASSQSTRAFEDLGTDTQYF. CDR3 in DNA: TGTGCCAGCAGCCAGTCTACGAGGGCTTTTGAGGACCTAGGGACAGATACGCAGTATTTT. The rearrangement links TRBV4-2 to TRBJ2-3; D perhaps matches TRBD2 (5 bases). There are 20 residues in the CDR3. CDR1 is LGHNA, CDR2 YNFKEQ, per germline. Trimming removed 3 bases at V and 3 bases at J, with 28 bases between.

The genes are TRBV4-3 and TRBJ2-6; no clear D. The CDR3 totals 20 residues. V lost 0 bases to trimming and J lost 0 bases, with 18 bases between them. Germline CDR1 LGHNA, CDR2 YSLEER. The CDR3 bases are TGCGCCAGCAGCCAAGATCTTGTGAGTACCGTGGGCTCTGGGGCCAACGTCCTGACTTTC. Residues: CASSQDLVSTVGSGANVLTF.

Concerning this clonotype: The junction differs from germline at one of its ends, possibly a read error. J is TRBJ2-7 and V is TRBV28; D gene ambiguous. The CDR3 is made up of 12 amino acids. Germline CDR1 MDHEN, CDR2 SYDVKM. The chain's CDR3 is CASTNKFSVVDF. The CDR3, as DNA: TGTGCCAGCACTAACAAGTTTTCGGTGGTTGACTTC.